These 27 T cell receptor beta chains were sequenced from one sample in a study of CD8+ T cells in alopecia areata. In each case, RNA was isolated and then reverse transcribed into cDNA as the sequencing template. Produced via immunoSEQ multiplex PCR; TCRdb's table is partial and in-frame only. The data show approximately 150,000 clones, 50% to 75% seen once. Treatment defined: oral pan-JAK inhibitor, 5-10 mg twice daily. Sequenced material: CD4+ T cells sorted from blood, taken at approximately week 60, from a patient treated with tofacitinib. These receptors all come from a human donor with alopecia areata.

The rearrangement uses TRBV18 and TRBJ2-2; weak D call: TRBD2 (6 bases). Between the trimmed V and J ends, which lost 3 bases and 4 bases, there was a span of 15 bases. The germline V gene has CDR1 KGHSH and CDR2 LQKENI. CDR3 length: 16 residues. The CDR3 DNA reads TGTGCCAGCTCACCGCAGGCGGGGACGAGCACCGGGGAGCTGTTTTTT. Protein sequence: CASSPQAGTSTGELFF.

V and J are TRBV25-1 and TRBJ2-5; no firm D call. The V end lost 1 base, the J end lost 7 bases, and 13 bases lay between the germline ends. Looked up from germline, CDR1 is MGHDK and CDR2 is SYGVNS. The CDR3 is 14 amino acids. The CDR3 nucleotides are TGTGCCAGCAGTGAATTTTCAGGCGTGGGGACCCAGTACTTC. Translating gives CASSEFSGVGTQYF.

The rearrangement links TRBV5-1 to TRBJ1-2; a weak D match, TRBD1 (5 bases). Germline V CDR1 and CDR2: SGHRS, YFSETQ. V was shortened by 0 bases and J by 8 bases, with 23 bases between the two germline ends. This CDR3 spans 17 amino acids. The CDR3 protein is CASSLGNVAGLSGGYTF. The CDR3 DNA reads as TGCGCCAGCAGCTTGGGGAACGTGGCAGGGCTATCGGGAGGCTACACCTTC.

V usage is TRBV30 and J usage is TRBJ1-5; D is unclear. V lost 1 base and J 7 bases, leaving 11 bases between the germline ends. Per the germline V gene, CDR1 is GTSNPN and CDR2 is SVGIG (reference sequence). The CDR3 is 13 amino acids. In DNA, the CDR3 is TGTGCCTGGAGTGCGCAGGTAGAACAGCCCCAGCATTTT. It encodes CAWSAQVEQPQHF.

This clone has a handful of counts. This chain uses TRBV7-9 with TRBJ1-5, with D unresolved. Germline V gene lookup returns CDR1 SEHNR and CDR2 FQNEAQ (reference sequence). The germline V and J ends were trimmed by 5 bases and 6 bases, with 8 bases remaining between them. The length of the CDR3 is 12 residues. The CDR3 nucleotides read TGTGCCAGCAGCGCGCGGGGTCAGCCCCAGCATTTT. It codes for CASSARGQPQHF.

V is TRBV13 and J is TRBJ2-3; D tentatively reads TRBD1 or TRBD2 (6 bases each). Germline-derived CDR1 and CDR2 are PRHDT and FYEKMQ (reference sequence). The CDR3 loop spans 12 amino acids. The V end was cut by 2 bases, the J end by 10 bases, with 10 bases between. The CDR3 DNA sequence: TGTGCCAGCAGCTTAACGGAGGGGGCGCAGTATTTT. Residues: CASSLTEGAQYF.

This clone was seen only a few times. This rearrangement joins TRBV7-6 to TRBJ2-7; tentative D call: TRBD1 (6 bases). The CDR3 is made up of 14 amino acids. V was pared by 5 bases and J by 0 bases, with 11 bases between. Germline CDR1 and CDR2: SGHVS and FNYEAQ. DNA for the CDR3: TGTGCCAGCAGCAACAGGGTGAGCTCCTACGAGCAGTACTTC. As protein: CASSNRVSSYEQYF.

The J gene is TRBJ2-3, the V gene TRBV4-2; D is uncertain. Germline lookup yields CDR1 LGHNA and CDR2 YNFKEQ. The CDR3 loop spans 16 amino acids. V gave up 1 base and J gave up 0 bases, with 11 bases separating them. Written as DNA, the CDR3 is TGTGCCAGCAGCCAAGTCGCCCAACCTAGCACAGATACGCAGTATTTT. Translation gives CASSQVAQPSTDTQYF.

This clone turned up a few times. The chain has TRBV19 and TRBJ2-6, with a possible D match to TRBD2 (6 bases). The CDR3 runs to 19 residues. Germline CDR1 reads LNHDA; CDR2 reads SQIVND (reference sequence). Trimming shortened V by 1 base and J by 2 bases, and 18 bases separated the two germline ends. The CDR3 loop is CASSIGWRGVSAGANVLTF. The CDR3 bases are TGTGCCAGTAGTATAGGTTGGAGGGGAGTATCGGCTGGGGCCAACGTCCTGACTTTC.

The CDR3 DNA follows: TGCGCCAGCAGCCAGGAACCGACAGGGGTACTCCCCCTCCACTTT. Its translation: CASSQEPTGVLPLHF. V usage is TRBV4-3 and J usage is TRBJ1-6, with 8 positions matching TRBD1. The V gene end was trimmed by 3 bases and the J gene end by 13 bases; junction bases not matched to a gene: 11. CDR3 length: 15 residues. CDR1 and CDR2 from the germline V gene are LGHNA and YSLEER.

V usage is TRBV7-2 and J usage is TRBJ2-7; 9 bases align to TRBD1. The CDR3 loop spans 13 amino acids. V gave up 2 bases and J gave up 12 bases; unmatched junction bases: 8. The germline CDR1 and CDR2 sequences are SGHTA and FQGNSA. The CDR3 loop reads CASSLPGQGIWYF. As DNA, the CDR3 is TGTGCCAGCAGCTTACCGGGACAGGGTATCTGGTACTTC.

The rearrangement links TRBV7-9 to TRBJ2-6; 10 nucleotides match TRBD1. This CDR3 comprises 16 residues. V trimming: 9 bases; J trimming: 0 bases; junction bases outside the gene matches: 5. Germline CDR1 is SEHNR and CDR2 is FQNEAQ (reference sequence). The CDR3 reads CARGQGISSGANVLTF. The CDR3 nucleotides are TGTGCCAGGGGACAGGGGATTAGCTCTGGGGCCAACGTCCTGACTTTC.

The chain recombines TRBV29-1 with TRBJ2-7; maybe TRBD1 (6 bases). The germline gives CDR1 SQVTM, CDR2 ANQGSEA. The CDR3 has 14 residues. V dropped 4 bases and J dropped 2 bases, with 15 bases sitting between them. The CDR3, as DNA: TGCAGCGTTGGCGACCCGGGACACACCTACGAGCAGTACTTC. Translation gives CSVGDPGHTYEQYF.

This clone was seen just once. The CDR3 is CASSPGGEGYTF. For the CDR3, the DNA is TGCGCCAGCAGCCCAGGGGGTGAAGGCTACACCTTC. This rearrangement joins TRBV5-1 to TRBJ1-2; TRBD1 matches at 7 bases. The V segment lost 4 bases and the J segment 8 bases; nucleotides outside the gene matches: 5. Germline CDR1 SGHRS, CDR2 YFSETQ. The CDR3 runs 12 residues.

The chain uses TRBV10-3 and TRBJ2-2; 8 nucleotides match TRBD1. The germline CDR1 and CDR2 sequences are ENHRY and SYGVKD. The CDR3 runs 13 residues. V shed 9 bases and J 0 bases; nucleotides not matched to a gene: 0. The CDR3 sequence is CAIQGANTGELFF. The CDR3 DNA sequence: TGTGCCATACAGGGGGCGAACACCGGGGAGCTGTTTTTT.

This sequence joins TRBV6-5 and TRBJ2-2; the D is unclear. Germline loops: CDR1 MNHEY, CDR2 SVGAGI. There are 13 residues in the CDR3. V lost 7 bases, J lost 1 base, and 7 bases lay in between. The CDR3 DNA is TGTGCCAGCAACAGTGTGAACACCGGGGAGCTGTTTTTT. Its protein is CASNSVNTGELFF.

The chain employs TRBV19 and TRBJ1-5, with TRBD1 identical over 7 bases. V lost 3 bases to trimming and J lost 1 base; unmatched junction nucleotides: 6. The CDR3 loop spans 16 amino acids. Germline loops: CDR1 LNHDA, CDR2 SQIVND (reference sequence). The CDR3 nucleotides are TGTGCCAGTAGTATTCCGGGACAGAGGAGCAATCAGCCCCAGCATTTT. Its protein is CASSIPGQRSNQPQHF. Together with reference TRBV19 and TRBJ1-5, the CDR3 gives the full variable domain: DGGITQSPKYLFRKEGQNVTLSCEQNLNHDAMYWYRQDPGQGLRLIYYSQIVNDFQKGDIAEGYSVSREKKESFPLTVTSAQKNPTAFYLCASSIPGQRSNQPQHFGDGTRLSIL.

The chain couples TRBV29-1 to TRBJ1-2, with a weak D call TRBD1 (5 bases). Germline V gene lookup returns CDR1 SQVTM and CDR2 ANQGSEA. This CDR3 comprises 14 residues. Trimming cost V 7 bases and J 2 bases, with 17 bases left between them. CDR3 protein: CSATGTGNNYGYTF. In DNA, the CDR3 is TGCAGCGCAACTGGGACGGGAAACAACTATGGCTACACCTTC.

In the case of this clone: The identical CDR3 is also encoded by other nucleotide sequences in the sample. The V gene is TRBV29-1, the J gene TRBJ2-5; D not resolved. Germline-derived CDR1 and CDR2 are SQVTM and ANQGSEA. The CDR3 sequence is 13 residues long. The V end was cut by 4 bases, the J end by 2 bases, with 11 bases between. The CDR3 DNA is TGCAGCGTTGGATTGCGGTTGCAAGAGACCCAGTACTTC. Its translation: CSVGLRLQETQYF.

The chain recombines TRBV9 with TRBJ2-5; D is undetermined. V lost 0 bases and J lost 0, with 3 bases in between. Germline assignment: CDR1 SGDLS and CDR2 YYNGEE. CDR3 length: 13 residues. In DNA form, the CDR3 reads TGTGCCAGCAGCGTAGCCGACCAAGAGACCCAGTACTTC. This codes for CASSVADQETQYF.

DNA for the CDR3: TGTGCCAGCGGCCAGAACTATGGCTACACCTTC. This encodes CASGQNYGYTF. V is TRBV6-5 and J is TRBJ1-2; D not resolved. The germline V gene has CDR1 MNHEY and CDR2 SVGAGI. This CDR3 region has 11 residues. V was pared by 8 bases and J by 2 bases, with 6 bases between.

With respect to this clone: This likely comes from a read error, as the CDR3 has no conserved phenylalanine or tryptophan at its end. Because the CDR3's place on the DNA is in doubt, the DNA is left out and the CDR3 is given as listed by TCRdb. The rearrangement joins TRBV10-3 to TRBJ2-7. The CDR3 is 9 residues long, counting both termini. Germline lookup yields CDR1 ENHRY and CDR2 SYGVKD. CDR3: CASVGTTTH.

The chain recombines TRBV5-6 with TRBJ2-3, with 7 bases aligning to TRBD1. The CDR3 runs to 15 residues. In germline, CDR1 is SGHDT, CDR2 YYEEEE. J was trimmed by 2 bases and V by 1 base; bases with no gene match: 4. The CDR3, as DNA: TGTGCCAGCAGCTTGACAGGGGAGTTCACAGATACGCAGTATTTT. Translated, it gives CASSLTGEFTDTQYF.

Concerning this clone: A read error may account for a junction end that differs from germline. The chain is built from TRBV4-2 and TRBJ1-1; D ambiguous. There are 13 residues in the CDR3. CDR1 LGHNA and CDR2 YNFKEQ come from the germline V gene. CDR3 loop: CAGSRPENTEAFF. The CDR3 DNA follows: TGTGCCGGCAGCCGACCAGAGAACACTGAAGCTTTCTTT.

In this sample, this clone turned up a few times. V and J are TRBV30 and TRBJ2-3, with D unclear. V was shortened by 2 bases and J by 4 bases, with 7 bases between the two germline ends. The CDR3 is 12 amino acids. The germline gives CDR1 GTSNPN, CDR2 SVGIG (reference sequence). The CDR3 DNA sequence: TGTGCCTGGAGTCGTACTCCAGATACGCAGTATTTT. It yields the protein CAWSRTPDTQYF.

The rearrangement joins TRBV29-1 to TRBJ2-3; maybe TRBD1 (7 bases). The CDR3 runs to 14 residues. Per germline, CDR1 SQVTM and CDR2 ANQGSEA. V dropped 5 bases and J dropped 1 base, with 13 bases sitting between them. This CDR3 reads CSVLTGTRTDTQYF. The CDR3 DNA reads TGCAGCGTTTTGACAGGGACTCGCACAGATACGCAGTATTTT.

The chain has TRBV7-8 and TRBJ1-5; the D gene is possibly TRBD1 (5 bases). Trimming removed 1 base from V and 6 bases from J, with 10 bases in between. Per the germline V gene, CDR1 is SGHVS and CDR2 is FQNEAQ. The CDR3 covers 14 residues. The CDR3: CASSLDLGTQPQHF. The CDR3 bases are TGTGCCAGCAGCTTAGACCTGGGGACTCAGCCCCAGCATTTT.